This TCR beta chain was recovered during a study of blood T cell repertoires in COVID-19. Study-level information: Acute and convalescent COVID-19 specimens originated in the United States, Italy and Spain.

Measured with immunoSEQ multiplex PCR; TCRdb has only the in-frame clones, and not every one. The table records about 310,000 clones, about 87% of them present only once. The germline CDR1 and CDR2 sequences are SGHDT and YYEEEE. This CDR3 contains 17 residues. After removal of 0 bases from V and 8 bases from J, the junction contained 16 bases not matched to a gene. In terms of age and location, participants ranged from roughly 18 to 95 years and lived in 24 US areas. Categorization into cohorts depended on clinical history that participants reported. Recovered status applied to Cohort 3 donors who had two consecutive negative PCRs. It also applied to those with clearance or with symptom resolution.

The source of this sequence is a woman younger than 30 who had recovered from COVID-19. J is TRBJ1-2 and V is TRBV5-6; 7 bases line up with TRBD1. Sequencing was done on a sample of PBMCs or T cells enriched from blood (not recorded which). The CDR3, as DNA: TGTGCCAGCAGCTTGGGGGGGCCCACAGGGGCGAGTGGAGGCTACACCTTC. This sequence encodes CASSLGGPTGASGGYTF. The variable domain in full, with the rest retrieved from reference TRBV5-6 and TRBJ1-2, is DAGVTQSPTHLIKTRGQQVTLRCSPKSGHDTVSWYQQALGQGPQFIFQYYEEEERQRGNFPDRFSGHQFPNYSSELNVNALLLGDSALYLCASSLGGPTGASGGYTFGSGTRLTVV.